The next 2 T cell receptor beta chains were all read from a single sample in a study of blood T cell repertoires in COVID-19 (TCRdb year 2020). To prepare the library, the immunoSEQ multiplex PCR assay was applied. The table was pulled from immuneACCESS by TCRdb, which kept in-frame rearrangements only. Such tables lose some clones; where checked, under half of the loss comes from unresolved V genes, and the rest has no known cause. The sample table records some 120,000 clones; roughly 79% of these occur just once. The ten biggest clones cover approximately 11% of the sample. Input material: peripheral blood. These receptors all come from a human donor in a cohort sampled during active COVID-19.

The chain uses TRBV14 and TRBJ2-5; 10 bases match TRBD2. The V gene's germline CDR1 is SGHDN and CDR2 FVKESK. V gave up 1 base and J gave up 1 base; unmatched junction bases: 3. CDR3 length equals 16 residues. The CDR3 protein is CASSQGLAGSQETQYF. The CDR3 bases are TGTGCCAGCAGCCAAGGACTAGCGGGCTCCCAAGAGACCCAGTACTTC.

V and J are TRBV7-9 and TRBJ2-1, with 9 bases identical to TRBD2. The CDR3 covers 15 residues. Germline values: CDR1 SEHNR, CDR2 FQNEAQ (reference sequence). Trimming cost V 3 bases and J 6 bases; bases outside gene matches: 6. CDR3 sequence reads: CASSFLAGPANEQFF. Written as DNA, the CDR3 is TGTGCCAGCAGCTTCCTAGCGGGGCCTGCCAATGAGCAGTTCTTC.